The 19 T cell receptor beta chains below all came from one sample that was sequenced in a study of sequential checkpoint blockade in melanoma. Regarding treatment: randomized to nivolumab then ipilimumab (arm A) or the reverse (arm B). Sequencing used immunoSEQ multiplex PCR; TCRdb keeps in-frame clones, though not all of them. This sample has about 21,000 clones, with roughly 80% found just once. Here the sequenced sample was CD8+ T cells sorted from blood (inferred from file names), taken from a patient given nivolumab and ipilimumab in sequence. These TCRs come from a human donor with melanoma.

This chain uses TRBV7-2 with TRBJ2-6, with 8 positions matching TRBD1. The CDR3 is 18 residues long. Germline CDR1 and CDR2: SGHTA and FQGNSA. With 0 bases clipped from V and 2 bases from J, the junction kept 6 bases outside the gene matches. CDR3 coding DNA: TGTGCCAGCAGCTTAGCGTACGGACAGGGTACTGGGGCCAACGTCCTGACTTTC. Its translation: CASSLAYGQGTGANVLTF.

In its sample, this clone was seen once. The CDR3 here is CASKAGQGYTGELFF. The CDR3 nucleotides read TGTGCCAGCAAAGCCGGACAGGGTTACACCGGGGAGCTGTTTTTT. The chain joins TRBV7-9 to TRBJ2-2; TRBD1 agrees at 8 bases. Germline V lookup: CDR1 SEHNR, CDR2 FQNEAQ (reference sequence). The CDR3 has 15 residues. J was trimmed by 3 bases and V by 7 bases; bases with no gene match: 7.

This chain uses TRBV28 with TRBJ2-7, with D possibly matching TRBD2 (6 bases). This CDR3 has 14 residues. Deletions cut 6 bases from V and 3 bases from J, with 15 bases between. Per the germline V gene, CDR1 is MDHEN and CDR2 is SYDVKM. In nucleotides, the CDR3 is TGTGCCAGCAGGGCTGCCGGGGGTAGCTACGAGCAGTACTTC. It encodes CASRAAGGSYEQYF.

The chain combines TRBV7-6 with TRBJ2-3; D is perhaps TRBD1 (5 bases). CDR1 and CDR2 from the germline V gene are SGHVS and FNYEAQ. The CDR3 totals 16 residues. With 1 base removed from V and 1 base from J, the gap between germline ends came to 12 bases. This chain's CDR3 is CASSLGAKTGTDTQYF. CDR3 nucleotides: TGTGCCAGCAGCTTAGGGGCGAAGACAGGCACAGATACGCAGTATTTT.

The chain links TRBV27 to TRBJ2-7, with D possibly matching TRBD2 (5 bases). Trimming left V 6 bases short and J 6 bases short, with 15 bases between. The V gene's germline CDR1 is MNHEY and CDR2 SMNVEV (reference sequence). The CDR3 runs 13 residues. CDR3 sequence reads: CASRAWEIGEQYF. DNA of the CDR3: TGTGCCAGCAGAGCTTGGGAGATTGGCGAGCAGTACTTC.

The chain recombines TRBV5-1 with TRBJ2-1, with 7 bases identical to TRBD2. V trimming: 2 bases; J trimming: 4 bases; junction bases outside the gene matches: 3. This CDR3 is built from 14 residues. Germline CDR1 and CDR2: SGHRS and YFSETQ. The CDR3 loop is CASSLTGGYNEQFF. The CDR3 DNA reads TGCGCCAGCAGCTTAACGGGAGGATACAATGAGCAGTTCTTC.

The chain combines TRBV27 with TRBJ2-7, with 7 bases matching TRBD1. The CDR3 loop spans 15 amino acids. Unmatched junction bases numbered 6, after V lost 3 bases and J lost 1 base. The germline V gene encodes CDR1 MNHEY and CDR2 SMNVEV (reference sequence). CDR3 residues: CASSFGQGVSYEQYF. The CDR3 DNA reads TGTGCCAGCAGTTTTGGGCAGGGGGTATCCTACGAGCAGTACTTC.

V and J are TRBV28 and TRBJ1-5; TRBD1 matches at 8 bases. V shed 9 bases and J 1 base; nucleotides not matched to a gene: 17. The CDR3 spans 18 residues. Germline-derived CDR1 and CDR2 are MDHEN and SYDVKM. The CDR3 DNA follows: TGTGCCAGATTACCCCCCGAGACAGGGGTTACGAGCAATCAGCCCCAGCATTTT. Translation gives CARLPPETGVTSNQPQHF.

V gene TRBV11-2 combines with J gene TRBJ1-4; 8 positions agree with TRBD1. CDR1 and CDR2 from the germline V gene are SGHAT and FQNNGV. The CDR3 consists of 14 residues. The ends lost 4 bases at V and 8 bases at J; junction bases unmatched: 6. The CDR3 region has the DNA TGTGCCAGCAGCTGGACAGGGAGAGGCGAAAAACTGTTTTTT. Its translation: CASSWTGRGEKLFF.

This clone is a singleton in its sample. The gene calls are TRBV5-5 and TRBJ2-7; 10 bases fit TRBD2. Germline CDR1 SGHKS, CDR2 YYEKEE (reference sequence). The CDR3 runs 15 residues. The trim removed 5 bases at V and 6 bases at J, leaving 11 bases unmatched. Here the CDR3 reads CASSTQSGRAFEQYF. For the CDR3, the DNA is TGTGCCAGCAGTACTCAGAGCGGGAGGGCCTTCGAGCAGTACTTC.

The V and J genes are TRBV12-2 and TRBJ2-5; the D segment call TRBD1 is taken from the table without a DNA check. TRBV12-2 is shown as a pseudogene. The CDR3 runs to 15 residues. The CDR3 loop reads CASRLGDRVWETQYF. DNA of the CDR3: TGTGCAAGTCGCTTAGGGGACAGGGTTTGGGAGACCCAGTACTTC.

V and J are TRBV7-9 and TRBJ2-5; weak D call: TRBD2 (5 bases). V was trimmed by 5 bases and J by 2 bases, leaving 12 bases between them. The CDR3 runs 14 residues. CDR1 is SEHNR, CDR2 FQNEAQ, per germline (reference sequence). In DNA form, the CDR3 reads TGTGCCAGCAGCGAAGACTACATACAAGAGACCCAGTACTTC. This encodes CASSEDYIQETQYF.

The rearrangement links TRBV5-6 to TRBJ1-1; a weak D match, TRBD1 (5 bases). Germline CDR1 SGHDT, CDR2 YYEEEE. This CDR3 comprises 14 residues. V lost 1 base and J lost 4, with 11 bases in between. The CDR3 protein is CASSLLGGATEAFF. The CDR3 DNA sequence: TGTGCCAGCAGCTTGTTGGGAGGGGCCACTGAAGCTTTCTTT.

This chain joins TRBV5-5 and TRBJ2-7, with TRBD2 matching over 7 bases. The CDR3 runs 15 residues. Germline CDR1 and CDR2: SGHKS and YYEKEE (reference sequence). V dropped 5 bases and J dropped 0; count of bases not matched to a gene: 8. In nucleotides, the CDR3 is TGTGCCAGCAGATCTCAGCGGGGAGCCTCCTACGAGCAGTACTTC. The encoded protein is CASRSQRGASYEQYF.

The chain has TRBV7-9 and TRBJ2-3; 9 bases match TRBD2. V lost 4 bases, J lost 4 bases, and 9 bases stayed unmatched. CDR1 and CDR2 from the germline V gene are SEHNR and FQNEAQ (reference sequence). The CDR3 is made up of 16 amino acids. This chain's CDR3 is CASSSRLAESSDTQYF. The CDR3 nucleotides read TGTGCCAGCAGCTCGAGACTAGCGGAATCCTCAGATACGCAGTATTTT.

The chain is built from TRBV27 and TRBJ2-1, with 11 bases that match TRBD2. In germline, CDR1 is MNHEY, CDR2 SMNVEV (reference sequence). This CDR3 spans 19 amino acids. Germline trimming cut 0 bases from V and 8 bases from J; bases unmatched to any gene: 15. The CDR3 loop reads CASSLSRGTSGPKDDEQFF. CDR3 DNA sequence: TGTGCCAGCAGTTTATCGCGAGGGACTAGCGGCCCAAAGGACGATGAGCAGTTCTTC.

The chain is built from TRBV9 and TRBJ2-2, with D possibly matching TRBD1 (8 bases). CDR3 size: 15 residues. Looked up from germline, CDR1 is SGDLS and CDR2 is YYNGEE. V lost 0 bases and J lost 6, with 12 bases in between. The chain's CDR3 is CASSVDTGGAGELFF. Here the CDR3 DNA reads TGTGCCAGCAGCGTAGACACAGGGGGGGCCGGGGAGCTGTTTTTT. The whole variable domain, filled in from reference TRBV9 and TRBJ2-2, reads DSGVTQTPKHLITATGQRVTLRCSPRSGDLSVYWYQQSLDQGLQFLIQYYNGEERAKGNILERFSAQQFPDLHSELNLSSLELGDSALYFCASSVDTGGAGELFFGEGSRLTVL.

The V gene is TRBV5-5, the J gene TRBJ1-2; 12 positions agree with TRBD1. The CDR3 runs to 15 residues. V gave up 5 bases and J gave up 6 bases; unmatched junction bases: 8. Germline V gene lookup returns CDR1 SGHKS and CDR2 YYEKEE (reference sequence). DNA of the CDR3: TGTGCCAGCAGGGACCGGGACAGGGGGCGAGATGGCTACACCTTC. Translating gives CASRDRDRGRDGYTF.

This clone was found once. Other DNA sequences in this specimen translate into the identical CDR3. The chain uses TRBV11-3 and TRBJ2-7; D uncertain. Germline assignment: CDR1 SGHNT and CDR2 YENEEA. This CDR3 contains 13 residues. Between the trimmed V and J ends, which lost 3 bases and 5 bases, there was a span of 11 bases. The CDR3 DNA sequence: TGTGCCAGCAGCTTCCGATTCACGGACGAGCAGTACTTC. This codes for CASSFRFTDEQYF.